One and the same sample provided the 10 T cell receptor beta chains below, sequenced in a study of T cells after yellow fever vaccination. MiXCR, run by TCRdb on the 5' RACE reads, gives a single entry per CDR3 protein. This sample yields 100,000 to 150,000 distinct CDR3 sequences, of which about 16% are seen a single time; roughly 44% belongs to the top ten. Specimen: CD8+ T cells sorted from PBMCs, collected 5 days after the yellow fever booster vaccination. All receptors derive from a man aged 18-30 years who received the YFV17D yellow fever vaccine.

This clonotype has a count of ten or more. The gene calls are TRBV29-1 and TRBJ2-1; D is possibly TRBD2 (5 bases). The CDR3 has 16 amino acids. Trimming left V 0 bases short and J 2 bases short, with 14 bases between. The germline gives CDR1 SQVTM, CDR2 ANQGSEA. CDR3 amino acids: CSVEDMNKGAYNEQFF. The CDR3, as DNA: TGCAGCGTTGAAGATATGAACAAGGGAGCCTACAATGAGCAGTTCTTC.

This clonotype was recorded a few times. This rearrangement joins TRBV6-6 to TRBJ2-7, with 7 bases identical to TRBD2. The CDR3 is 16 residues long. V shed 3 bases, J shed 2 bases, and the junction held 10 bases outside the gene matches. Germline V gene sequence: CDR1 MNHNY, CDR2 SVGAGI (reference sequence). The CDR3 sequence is CASSYSDAGVAYEQYV. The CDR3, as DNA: TGTGCCAGCAGTTATTCGGACGCGGGGGTAGCCTACGAGCAGTACGTC.

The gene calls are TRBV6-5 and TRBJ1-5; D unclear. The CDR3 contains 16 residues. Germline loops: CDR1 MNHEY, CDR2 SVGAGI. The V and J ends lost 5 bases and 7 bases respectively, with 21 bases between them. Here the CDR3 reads CASSPRAGSRGQPQHF. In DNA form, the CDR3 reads TGTGCCAGCAGTCCCCGGGCAGGATCACGGGGACAGCCCCAGCATTTT.

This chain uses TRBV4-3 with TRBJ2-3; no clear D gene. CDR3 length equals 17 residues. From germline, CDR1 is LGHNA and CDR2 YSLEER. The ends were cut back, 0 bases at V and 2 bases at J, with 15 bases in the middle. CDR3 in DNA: TGCGCCAGCAGCCAAGAGGTGGGCCTCCCCTCCACAGATACGCAGTATTTT. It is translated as CASSQEVGLPSTDTQYF.

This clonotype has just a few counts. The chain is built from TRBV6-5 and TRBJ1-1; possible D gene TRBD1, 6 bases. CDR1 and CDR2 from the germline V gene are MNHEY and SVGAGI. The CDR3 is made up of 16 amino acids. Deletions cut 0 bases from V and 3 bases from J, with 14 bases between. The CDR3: CASSYSFWGPDTEAFF. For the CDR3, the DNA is TGTGCCAGCAGTTACTCGTTCTGGGGGCCCGACACTGAAGCTTTCTTT.

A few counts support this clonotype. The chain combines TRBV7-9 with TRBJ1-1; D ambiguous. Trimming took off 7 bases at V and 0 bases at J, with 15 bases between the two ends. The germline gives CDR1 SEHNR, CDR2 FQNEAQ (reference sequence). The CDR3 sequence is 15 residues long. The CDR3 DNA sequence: TGTGCCAGCATCGGTAAGGGCCCTCTGAACACTGAAGCTTTCTTT. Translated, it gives CASIGKGPLNTEAFF.

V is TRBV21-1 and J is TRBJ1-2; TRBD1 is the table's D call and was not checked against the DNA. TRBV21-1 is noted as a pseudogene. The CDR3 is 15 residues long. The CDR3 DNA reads TGTGCCAGCAGCAAAATAGACAGGGGACCTTTCGGCTACACCTTC. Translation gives CASSKIDRGPFGYTF.

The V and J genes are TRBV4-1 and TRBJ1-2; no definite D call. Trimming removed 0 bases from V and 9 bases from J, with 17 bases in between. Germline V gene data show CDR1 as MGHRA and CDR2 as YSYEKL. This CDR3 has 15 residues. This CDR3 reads CASSQEGRLRQRYTF. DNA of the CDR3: TGCGCCAGCAGCCAAGAAGGCAGGCTACGGCAACGCTACACCTTC.

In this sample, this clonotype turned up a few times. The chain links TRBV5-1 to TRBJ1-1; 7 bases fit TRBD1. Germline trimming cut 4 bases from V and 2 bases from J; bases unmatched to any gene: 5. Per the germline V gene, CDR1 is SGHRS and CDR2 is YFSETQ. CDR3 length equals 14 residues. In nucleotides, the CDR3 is TGCGCCAGCAGCCCAGGGGGACTTAACACTGAAGCTTTCTTT. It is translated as CASSPGGLNTEAFF.

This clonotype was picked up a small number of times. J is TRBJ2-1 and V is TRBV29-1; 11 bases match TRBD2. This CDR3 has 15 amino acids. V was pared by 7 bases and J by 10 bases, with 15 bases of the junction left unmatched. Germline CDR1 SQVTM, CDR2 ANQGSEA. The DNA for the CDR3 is TGCAGCGGGACCCTTAGCGGGGGGGCCCAATCAGAGCAGTTCTTC. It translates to CSGTLSGGAQSEQFF.